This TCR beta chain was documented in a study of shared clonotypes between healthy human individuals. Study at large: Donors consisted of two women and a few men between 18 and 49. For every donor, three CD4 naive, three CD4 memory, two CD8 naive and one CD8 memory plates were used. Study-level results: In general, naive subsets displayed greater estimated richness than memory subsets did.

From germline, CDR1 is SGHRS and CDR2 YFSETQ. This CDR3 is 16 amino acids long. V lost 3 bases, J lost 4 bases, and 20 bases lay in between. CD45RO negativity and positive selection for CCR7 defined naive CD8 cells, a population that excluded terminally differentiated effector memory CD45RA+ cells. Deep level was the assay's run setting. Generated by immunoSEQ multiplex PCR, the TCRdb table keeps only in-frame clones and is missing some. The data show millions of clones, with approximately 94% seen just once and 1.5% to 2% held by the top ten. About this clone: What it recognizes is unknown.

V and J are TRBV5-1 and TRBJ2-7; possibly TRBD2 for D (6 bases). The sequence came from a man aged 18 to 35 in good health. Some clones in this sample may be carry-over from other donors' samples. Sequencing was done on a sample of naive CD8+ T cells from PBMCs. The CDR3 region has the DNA TGCGCCAGCAGCTATAACCTAGCCGGGGCGGGGTACGAGCAGTACTTC. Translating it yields CASSYNLAGAGYEQYF.